This passage covers 8 T cell receptor beta chains from one sample sequenced in a study of cytomegalovirus exposure and HLA in healthy donors (dated by TCRdb to the late 2010s). Libraries were made using the immunoSEQ multiplex PCR assay. A mixture of 60 forward primers for TCR Vbeta segments and 13 reverse primers for TCR Jbeta segments was used in the multiplex PCR. Here the immuneACCESS table is served through TCRdb, limited to in-frame sequences with V and J called. Missing clones are a known gap in these copies; in checked studies unresolved V genes cover under half, and the rest lacks a known reason. The sample table lists more than 140,000 clones, 60% to 80% of them with a count of one. The top ten hold around 1.5% of the sample. Sequencing used PBMCs. These receptors were obtained from a female donor in good health and CMV-seronegative.

V gene TRBV13 combines with J gene TRBJ1-1; weak D call: TRBD1 (6 bases). V was clipped by 0 bases and J by 9 bases, with 11 bases between them. From germline, CDR1 is PRHDT and CDR2 FYEKMQ (reference sequence). The CDR3 covers 13 residues. The CDR3 spells CASSLGRGWKAFF. CDR3 sequence (DNA): TGTGCCAGCAGCTTAGGCAGGGGCTGGAAAGCTTTCTTT.

This clone has only a few counts. The chain employs TRBV6-5 and TRBJ1-5; TRBD1 matches 8 bases. The germline V gene has CDR1 MNHEY and CDR2 SVGAGI. CDR3 length: 12 residues. J lost 6 bases, V lost 7 bases, and 2 bases had no gene match. The CDR3 is CASTTGGQPQHF. The CDR3, as DNA: TGTGCCAGCACCACAGGGGGTCAGCCCCAGCATTTT.

The chain carries TRBV27 and TRBJ2-7; maybe TRBD2 (5 bases). The CDR3 length is 15 residues. Germline values: CDR1 MNHEY, CDR2 SMNVEV (reference sequence). V dropped 3 bases and J dropped 0 bases, with 12 bases sitting between them. The CDR3: CASSFLPGSSYEQYF. As DNA, the CDR3 is TGTGCCAGCAGTTTCCTTCCGGGAAGCTCCTACGAGCAGTACTTC.

The chain links TRBV5-6 to TRBJ2-5; the match to TRBD1 covers 7 bases. Germline V lookup: CDR1 SGHDT, CDR2 YYEEEE. The CDR3 length is 14 residues. J gave up 1 base and V 4 bases, and 4 bases lay outside the gene matches. This CDR3 reads CASSPGTVQETQYF. In DNA, the CDR3 is TGTGCCAGCAGCCCGGGGACAGTCCAAGAGACCCAGTACTTC. Combining the CDR3 with reference TRBV5-6 and TRBJ2-5 gives the whole variable domain DAGVTQSPTHLIKTRGQQVTLRCSPKSGHDTVSWYQQALGQGPQFIFQYYEEEERQRGNFPDRFSGHQFPNYSSELNVNALLLGDSALYLCASSPGTVQETQYFGPGTRLLVL.

The rearrangement links TRBV27 to TRBJ1-1; 10 nucleotides line up with TRBD1. The V gene end was trimmed by 4 bases and the J gene end by 6 bases; junction bases not matched to a gene: 20. Looked up from germline, CDR1 is MNHEY and CDR2 is SMNVEV (reference sequence). The CDR3 has 19 amino acids. CDR3 in amino acids: CASSSRTGGSAVLRPEAFF. The CDR3 region has the DNA TGTGCCAGCAGTTCCAGGACAGGGGGGTCCGCCGTTCTCCGTCCTGAAGCTTTCTTT.

The chain carries TRBV2 and TRBJ1-2; possible D gene TRBD1, 6 bases. The CDR3 is 14 amino acids. Germline CDR1 reads SNHLY; CDR2 reads FYNNEI. V lost 4 bases and J lost 1, with 10 bases in between. In DNA, the CDR3 is TGTGCCAGCAGTGGACAGGCAAATAACTATGGCTACACCTTC. Translating it yields CASSGQANNYGYTF.

The rearrangement uses TRBV9 and TRBJ1-2; 7 bases fit TRBD1. V gave up 2 bases and J gave up 4 bases; unmatched junction bases: 11. Germline V gene data show CDR1 as SGDLS and CDR2 as YYNGEE. CDR3 length: 16 amino acids. The CDR3 DNA sequence: TGTGCCAGCAGCGTTGGGGCCGGGCAGGGGGTCTATGGCTACACCTTC. Translation: CASSVGAGQGVYGYTF.

The chain combines TRBV15 with TRBJ1-4; 7 bases are a match to TRBD1. Germline V gene lookup returns CDR1 LNHNV and CDR2 YYDKDF (reference sequence). This CDR3 contains 16 residues. Germline trimming cut 0 bases from V and 4 bases from J; bases unmatched to any gene: 5. CDR3 amino acids: CATSRDLGTVNEKLFF. CDR3 bases: TGTGCCACCAGCAGAGATTTAGGGACAGTTAATGAAAAACTGTTTTTT.